Following are 21 T cell receptor beta chains from one sample sequenced in a study of STAT5B mutations in CD4+ large granular lymphocyte leukemia. TCRdb keeps only in-frame clones here, not all; method: immunoSEQ multiplex PCR. There are 37,000 or so clones in the sample; 81% occur only once, and around 3.3% lies in the top ten. The source material was CD4+ T cells from blood buffy coats. The receptor set was obtained from a human donor in good health.

This clone is a singleton in its sample. J is TRBJ1-1 and V is TRBV30; no definite D call. The CDR3 consists of 14 residues. From germline, CDR1 is GTSNPN and CDR2 SVGIG (reference sequence). Trimming removed 4 bases at V and 5 bases at J, with 17 bases between. CDR3 nucleotide sequence: TGTGCCTGGATAGACCGGCCTCCGGTAACTGAAGCTTTCTTT. Translating it yields CAWIDRPPVTEAFF.

This clone was picked up a small number of times. An end of the junction differs from the germline gene, which may be a read error. The chain couples TRBV30 to TRBJ1-1; unclear D gene. The CDR3 runs 13 residues. Germline V gives CDR1 GTSNPN, CDR2 SVGIG (reference sequence). CDR3 residues: CAWSVGMNSEAFF. CDR3 coding DNA: TGTGCCTGGAGTGTGGGGATGAACAGTGAAGCTTTCTTT.

This clone showed up just a few times. The rearrangement uses TRBV7-8 and TRBJ2-7; 11 bases line up with TRBD1. V was clipped by 4 bases and J by 5 bases; unmatched bases: 4. This CDR3 is 14 amino acids long. Germline V gene sequence: CDR1 SGHVS, CDR2 FQNEAQ. The DNA of the CDR3 is TGTGCCAGCAGCTATAGGGACAGGGGGAACGAGCAGTACTTC. As protein: CASSYRDRGNEQYF.

V gene TRBV7-2 combines with J gene TRBJ1-1, with TRBD1 as a possible D gene (6 bases). The CDR3 has 13 amino acids. The germline gives CDR1 SGHTA, CDR2 FQGNSA. V lost 4 bases, J lost 8 bases, and 14 bases lay in between. Here the CDR3 DNA reads TGTGCCAGCAGCTCCCTGACGGGACACGAAGCTTTCTTT. Translated: CASSSLTGHEAFF.

The chain combines TRBV6-1 with TRBJ2-2; no firm D call. Germline V CDR1 and CDR2: MNHNS, SASEGT. The CDR3 is 15 residues long. V gave up 2 bases and J gave up 8 bases, with 15 bases separating them. CDR3 bases: TGTGCCAGCAGTGAAATGAGGTCTGTCAATGGGGAGCTGTTTTTT. Its protein is CASSEMRSVNGELFF.

The V call is TRBV7-3, the J call TRBJ2-4, with 8 bases fitting TRBD2. CDR1 is SGHTA, CDR2 FQGTGA, per germline. CDR3 length: 14 residues. V gave up 5 bases and J gave up 5 bases; unmatched junction bases: 5. CDR3 nucleotides: TGTGCCAGCAGCCCGGGACTAGGGGAAAACATTCAGTACTTC. This translates into CASSPGLGENIQYF.

V gene TRBV5-6 combines with J gene TRBJ2-1; TRBD1 is a possible D gene (5 bases). Germline lookup yields CDR1 SGHDT and CDR2 YYEEEE. With 0 bases removed from V and 8 bases from J, the gap between germline ends came to 15 bases. The CDR3 is made up of 15 amino acids. The CDR3 nucleotides read TGTGCCAGCAGCTTGGAAGGGGCCCGGGCGGATGAGCAGTTCTTC. Amino acids: CASSLEGARADEQFF.

This chain connects TRBV29-1 to TRBJ2-1; D is uncertain. The CDR3 loop spans 11 amino acids. Germline V gene lookup returns CDR1 SQVTM and CDR2 ANQGSEA. Trimming pared 5 bases from V and 2 bases from J, leaving 4 bases between. CDR3: CSVRTYNEQFF. Here the CDR3 DNA reads TGCAGCGTTCGGACCTACAATGAGCAGTTCTTC.

In its sample, this clone was seen once. The chain employs TRBV19 and TRBJ2-7; D assignment may be TRBD1 or TRBD2 (5 bases each). Deletions cut 5 bases from V and 2 bases from J, with 10 bases between. The CDR3 has 13 amino acids. CDR1 is LNHDA, CDR2 SQIVND, per germline (reference sequence). Here the CDR3 reads CASSEGRAYEQYF. The CDR3 DNA sequence: TGTGCCAGTAGTGAGGGACGGGCCTACGAGCAGTACTTC.

The CDR3, as DNA: TGTGCCAGCAGTTCGCCAAACACTGAAGCTTTCTTT. Its protein is CASSSPNTEAFF. The chain joins TRBV6-5 to TRBJ1-1; D call uncertain. Trimming stripped 4 bases from V and 2 bases from J, with 5 bases between. The germline CDR1 and CDR2 sequences are MNHEY and SVGAGI. The CDR3 is 12 residues long.

CDR3 amino acids: CASSRTGGNEQYF. The CDR3 DNA reads as TGTGCCAGCAGTAGGACAGGGGGCAACGAGCAGTACTTC. The V and J genes are TRBV27 and TRBJ2-5, with 11 bases that match TRBD1. Near its end, the DNA agrees better with TRBJ2-7, so the J call may be wrong. This CDR3 has 13 residues. Per germline, CDR1 MNHEY and CDR2 SMNVEV (reference sequence).

This chain joins TRBV5-1 and TRBJ2-7; 10 nucleotides match TRBD1. Germline CDR1 and CDR2: SGHRS and YFSETQ. V lost 3 bases and J lost 1; bases outside the gene matches: 10. The CDR3 runs 17 residues. CDR3 sequence: CASSSEKGQGQSYEQYF. The CDR3 region has the DNA TGCGCCAGCAGCTCGGAAAAGGGACAGGGGCAGTCCTACGAGCAGTACTTC. Full variable domain (missing parts from reference TRBV5-1 and TRBJ2-7): KAGVTQTPRYLIKTRGQQVTLSCSPISGHRSVSWYQQTPGQGLQFLFEYFSETQRNKGNFPGRFSGRQFSNSRSEMNVSTLELGDSALYLCASSSEKGQGQSYEQYFGPGTRLTVT.

The chain carries TRBV7-8 and TRBJ2-1; D unresolved. The CDR3 covers 14 residues. The germline V gene encodes CDR1 SGHVS and CDR2 FQNEAQ. V was trimmed by 5 bases and J by 0 bases, leaving 8 bases between them. CDR3 nucleotides: TGTGCCAGCAGCCTACCTGGCTCCTACAATGAGCAGTTCTTC. Its translation is CASSLPGSYNEQFF.

The J gene is TRBJ2-6, the V gene TRBV7-9; 7 bases agree with TRBD2. The CDR3 sequence is 16 residues long. V was clipped by 2 bases and J by 0 bases; unmatched bases: 1. The V gene's germline CDR1 is SEHNR and CDR2 FQNEAQ (reference sequence). The CDR3 sequence is CASSLWGGSGANVLTF. The CDR3 bases are TGTGCCAGCAGCTTATGGGGGGGCTCTGGGGCCAACGTCCTGACTTTC.

Only one count was recorded for this clone. The chain has TRBV7-3 and TRBJ2-1, with 11 bases lining up with TRBD2. CDR3 size: 14 residues. J gave up 9 bases and V 3 bases, and 4 bases lay outside the gene matches. CDR1 and CDR2 (germline): SGHTA, FQGTGA. In DNA form, the CDR3 reads TGTGCCAGCAGCTTGAGACTAGCGGGAAGTGAGCAGTTCTTC. Its translation is CASSLRLAGSEQFF.

The chain recombines TRBV6-5 with TRBJ2-2; 8 nucleotides line up with TRBD2. The germline CDR1 and CDR2 sequences are MNHEY and SVGAGI. CDR3 length: 14 amino acids. Losses at the gene ends were 8 bases for V and 4 bases for J; bases not matched to a gene: 6. The CDR3 bases are TGTGCCAGCCGAACCGGGGGGGCCACCGGGGAGCTGTTTTTT. Protein product: CASRTGGATGELFF.

This chain uses TRBV4-3 with TRBJ1-5; D ambiguous. The CDR3 totals 13 residues. Trimming left V 0 bases short and J 7 bases short, with 7 bases between. Germline CDR1 reads LGHNA; CDR2 reads YSLEER. For the CDR3, the DNA is TGCGCCAGCAGCCAAGATCTACGACAGCCCCAGCATTTT. This codes for CASSQDLRQPQHF.

The chain couples TRBV7-8 to TRBJ1-1; D is uncertain. Germline CDR1 and CDR2: SGHVS and FQNEAQ. The CDR3 spans 13 residues. V was shortened by 4 bases and J by 8 bases, with 14 bases between the two germline ends. The CDR3 loop reads CASSYPYPEEAFF. Here the CDR3 DNA reads TGTGCCAGCAGCTACCCCTATCCGGAAGAAGCTTTCTTT.

The chain carries TRBV9 and TRBJ2-3; TRBD2 agrees at 11 bases. The CDR3 contains 15 residues. With V trimmed by 4 bases and J by 8 bases, 9 bases remained unmatched. CDR1 is SGDLS and CDR2 is YYNGEE in the germline V gene. In DNA, the CDR3 is TGTGCCAGCAGCCCGGGACTAGCGGTCCCGGGTACGCAGTATTTT. Translated, it gives CASSPGLAVPGTQYF.

This clone occurred once. The chain carries TRBV28 and TRBJ1-1; TRBD1 might be the D (5 bases). CDR3 length: 14 amino acids. V was shortened by 6 bases and J by 0 bases, with 11 bases between the two germline ends. In germline, CDR1 is MDHEN, CDR2 SYDVKM. CDR3 in DNA: TGTGCCAGCAGAACCGGGACGGTGAACACTGAAGCTTTCTTT. It codes for CASRTGTVNTEAFF. Filled out from reference TRBV28 and TRBJ1-1, the complete variable domain reads DVKVTQSSRYLVKRTGEKVFLECVQDMDHENMFWYRQDPGLGLRLIYFSYDVKMKEKGDIPEGYSVSREKKERFSLILESASTNQTSMYLCASRTGTVNTEAFFGQGTRLTVV.

The chain combines TRBV12-5 with TRBJ2-1; 12 bases fit TRBD2. This CDR3 spans 14 amino acids. The trim removed 6 bases at V and 10 bases at J, leaving 7 bases unmatched. CDR1 LGHNT and CDR2 FRNRAP come from the germline V gene. CDR3 region: CASGPRLAGGEQFF. The CDR3 DNA is TGTGCTAGTGGGCCTCGTCTAGCGGGAGGGGAGCAGTTCTTC.